The 22 T cell receptor beta chains below come from one sample, sequenced in a study of cytomegalovirus exposure and HLA in healthy donors. The study ran its PCR with 60 Vbeta and 13 Jbeta primers. Method: immunoSEQ multiplex PCR; TCRdb's copy keeps in-frame clones and lacks some. Of 65,000 to 90,000 clones in the sample, roughly 89% were seen once. Material: PBMCs. The receptors originated from a woman aged 30 to 39 in good health and CMV-seronegative.

The genes are TRBV5-6 and TRBJ2-5; 9 nucleotides agree with TRBD2. CDR1 is SGHDT, CDR2 YYEEEE, per germline. Trimming cost V 8 bases and J 4 bases; bases outside gene matches: 15. There are 16 residues in the CDR3. The CDR3 sequence: CASGAGGPEGRETQYF. CDR3 coding DNA: TGTGCCAGTGGGGCGGGAGGGCCGGAAGGGCGAGAGACCCAGTACTTC.

This clone was observed once. The chain has TRBV28 and TRBJ2-3, with 10 positions matching TRBD2. Per germline, CDR1 MDHEN and CDR2 SYDVKM. The CDR3 extends over 15 amino acids. V was pared by 2 bases and J by 4 bases, with 3 bases of the junction left unmatched. This CDR3 reads CASSLLSGRADTQYF. In DNA, the CDR3 is TGTGCCAGCAGTTTACTCAGCGGGAGGGCAGATACGCAGTATTTT.

The chain is built from TRBV29-1 and TRBJ2-5; 8 nucleotides align to TRBD1. The CDR3 is made up of 13 amino acids. Looked up from germline, CDR1 is SQVTM and CDR2 is ANQGSEA. The ends lost 4 bases at V and 2 bases at J; junction bases unmatched: 3. CDR3 amino acids: CSVGGQGQETQYF. For the CDR3, the DNA is TGCAGCGTTGGAGGACAGGGTCAAGAGACCCAGTACTTC.

The chain couples TRBV7-2 to TRBJ2-7; D is unclear. The V gene's germline CDR1 is SGHTA and CDR2 FQGNSA. V lost 5 bases and J lost 4, with 18 bases in between. The CDR3 is made up of 15 amino acids. The CDR3 protein is CASSPTIQESYEQYF. Written as DNA, the CDR3 is TGTGCCAGCAGCCCTACCATCCAGGAATCTTACGAGCAGTACTTC.

The chain recombines TRBV9 with TRBJ2-3; 10 bases fit TRBD2. The CDR3 has 17 residues. Germline assignment: CDR1 SGDLS and CDR2 YYNGEE. The V segment lost 4 bases and the J segment 2 bases; nucleotides outside the gene matches: 10. The DNA of the CDR3 is TGTGCCAGCAGCCCCGGGGGGGGACTAGCGCCCACAGATACGCAGTATTTT. Encoded protein: CASSPGGGLAPTDTQYF.

The chain carries TRBV5-1 and TRBJ1-2; tentative D call: TRBD1 (5 bases). Germline CDR1 reads SGHRS; CDR2 reads YFSETQ. V lost 3 bases and J 7 bases, leaving 19 bases between the germline ends. This CDR3 is 15 amino acids long. The CDR3 reads CASSSPGPQGFGYTF. The DNA for the CDR3 is TGCGCCAGCAGCTCTCCAGGGCCCCAGGGTTTTGGCTACACCTTC.

V usage is TRBV6-6 and J usage is TRBJ2-7; 8 bases fit TRBD1. V dropped 5 bases and J dropped 5; count of bases not matched to a gene: 8. The CDR3 totals 14 residues. Germline lookup yields CDR1 MNHNY and CDR2 SVGAGI (reference sequence). The CDR3 bases are TGTGCCAGCAGTGCCGACAGGGGAAGAAACGAGCAGTACTTC. This sequence encodes CASSADRGRNEQYF.

The chain couples TRBV7-6 to TRBJ2-7, with 11 bases matching TRBD2. The V segment lost 3 bases and the J segment 7 bases; nucleotides outside the gene matches: 5. There are 14 residues in the CDR3. The germline V gene has CDR1 SGHVS and CDR2 FNYEAQ. This CDR3 is CASSFTSGSREQYF. Here the CDR3 DNA reads TGTGCCAGCAGCTTCACTAGCGGGAGTAGGGAGCAGTACTTC.

There are a few counts of this clone. The CDR3 DNA reads TGTGCCAGCACCAGGGCGGAAGAGCAGTACTTC. Translation: CASTRAEEQYF. This chain uses TRBV5-6 with TRBJ2-7, with D maybe TRBD1 (5 bases). The CDR3 runs to 11 residues. V was shortened by 6 bases and J by 7 bases, with 11 bases between the two germline ends. Per germline, CDR1 SGHDT and CDR2 YYEEEE.

The chain combines TRBV6-5 with TRBJ2-2; D is undetermined. The CDR3 has 12 residues. Germline V CDR1 and CDR2: MNHEY, SVGAGI. V lost 2 bases and J lost 5, with 3 bases in between. In DNA form, the CDR3 reads TGTGCCAGCAGTTACCTAACCGGGGAGCTGTTTTTT. This gives the protein CASSYLTGELFF.

This sequence joins TRBV28 and TRBJ2-1; 8 positions match TRBD1. Per the germline V gene, CDR1 is MDHEN and CDR2 is SYDVKM. V gave up 6 bases and J gave up 5 bases; unmatched junction bases: 6. The CDR3 is 14 amino acids. Here the CDR3 reads CASSMLTGDNEQFF. The CDR3 bases are TGTGCCAGCAGCATGTTGACAGGGGACAATGAGCAGTTCTTC. The full variable domain, with the rest looked up from reference TRBV28 and TRBJ2-1, is DVKVTQSSRYLVKRTGEKVFLECVQDMDHENMFWYRQDPGLGLRLIYFSYDVKMKEKGDIPEGYSVSREKKERFSLILESASTNQTSMYLCASSMLTGDNEQFFGPGTRLTVL.

The chain couples TRBV5-4 to TRBJ2-7, with TRBD2 matching over 8 bases. This CDR3 is 15 amino acids long. Germline CDR1 reads SGHNT; CDR2 reads YYREEE (reference sequence). V lost 0 bases and J lost 0; bases outside the gene matches: 2. CDR3 sequence (DNA): TGTGCCAGCAGCTTGGCCAGCGGGAGCTCCTACGAGCAGTACTTC. Amino acids: CASSLASGSSYEQYF.

The chain is built from TRBV4-2 and TRBJ1-1; D might be TRBD1 (6 bases). Looked up from germline, CDR1 is LGHNA and CDR2 is YNFKEQ. There are 14 residues in the CDR3. Trimming pared 1 base from V and 2 bases from J, leaving 8 bases between. This chain's CDR3 is CASSQAGVNTEAFF. The DNA for the CDR3 is TGTGCCAGCAGCCAAGCAGGGGTAAACACTGAAGCTTTCTTT.

The CDR3 loop is CASSVASGQGYGYTF. The CDR3 DNA follows: TGTGCCAGCAGCGTAGCCAGCGGACAGGGCTATGGCTACACCTTC. The gene calls are TRBV9 and TRBJ1-2; 8 nucleotides agree with TRBD1. Germline CDR1 is SGDLS and CDR2 is YYNGEE. Trimming removed 0 bases from V and 4 bases from J; junction bases left unmatched: 5. The CDR3 covers 15 residues.

The chain joins TRBV4-1 to TRBJ2-5, with TRBD1 matching over 8 bases. The J call is doubtful: the DNA matches TRBJ2-7 better. Germline loops: CDR1 MGHRA, CDR2 YSYEKL. This CDR3 contains 15 residues. The DNA of the CDR3 is TGCGCCAGCAGCCAGTACGGACAGGGCTCCTACGAGCAGTACTTC. Residues: CASSQYGQGSYEQYF.

V gene TRBV19 combines with J gene TRBJ1-2; no definite D call. Trimming took 3 bases from V and 4 from J, leaving 12 bases between them. Germline V gene sequence: CDR1 LNHDA, CDR2 SQIVND (reference sequence). This CDR3 comprises 14 residues. CDR3 loop: CASSIFRELYGYTF. The DNA for the CDR3 is TGTGCCAGTAGTATTTTCCGGGAACTCTATGGCTACACCTTC.

The chain combines TRBV6-1 with TRBJ2-1; D call uncertain. Germline V gives CDR1 MNHNS, CDR2 SASEGT. There are 14 residues in the CDR3. Between the trimmed V and J ends, which lost 3 bases and 2 bases, there was a span of 8 bases. As DNA, the CDR3 is TGTGCCAGCAGTGATACCTACCCCTACAATGAGCAGTTCTTC. Translating gives CASSDTYPYNEQFF.

The chain carries TRBV30 and TRBJ1-4; 8 bases map to TRBD1. This CDR3 region has 13 residues. V trimming: 4 bases; J trimming: 3 bases; junction bases outside the gene matches: 1. Per the germline V gene, CDR1 is GTSNPN and CDR2 is SVGIG (reference sequence). The CDR3 DNA is TGTGCCTGGAAACAGGGGGCTAATGAAAAACTGTTTTTT. This translates into CAWKQGANEKLFF. The variable domain in full, with the rest retrieved from reference TRBV30 and TRBJ1-4, is SQTIHQWPATLVQPVGSPLSLECTVEGTSNPNLYWYRQAAGRGLQLLFYSVGIGQISSEVPQNLSASRPQDRQFILSSKKLLLSDSGFYLCAWKQGANEKLFFGSGTQLSVL.

This rearrangement joins TRBV5-4 to TRBJ2-7; 8 nucleotides agree with TRBD2. This CDR3 spans 14 amino acids. The V segment lost 4 bases and the J segment 2 bases; nucleotides outside the gene matches: 5. Germline assignment: CDR1 SGHNT and CDR2 YYREEE (reference sequence). The CDR3 region has the DNA TGTGCCAGCAGCGCCGGGAGGGCCCCCTACGAGCAGTACTTC. Protein product: CASSAGRAPYEQYF.

This clone was found once. The CDR3 here is CASSIGLAGDEQFF. CDR3 nucleotides: TGTGCCAGTAGTATAGGACTAGCGGGAGACGAGCAGTTCTTC. This rearrangement joins TRBV19 to TRBJ2-1; 12 bases are shared with TRBD2. This CDR3 has 14 amino acids. V was pared by 1 base and J by 10 bases, with 2 bases of the junction left unmatched. Germline V gives CDR1 LNHDA, CDR2 SQIVND (reference sequence).

The chain joins TRBV29-1 to TRBJ2-3; D is uncertain. V lost 4 bases, J lost 1 base, and 6 bases lay in between. CDR1 and CDR2 from the germline V gene are SQVTM and ANQGSEA. The length of the CDR3 is 12 residues. The CDR3 reads CSVAEGTDTQYF. CDR3 nucleotide sequence: TGCAGCGTTGCTGAGGGCACAGATACGCAGTATTTT.

The gene calls are TRBV11-2 and TRBJ2-7, with D possibly being TRBD1 (5 bases). In germline, CDR1 is SGHAT, CDR2 FQNNGV. V was pared by 6 bases and J by 3 bases, with 12 bases between. The CDR3 spans 13 residues. The chain's CDR3 is CASSPIGHYEQYF. CDR3 coding DNA: TGTGCCAGCAGTCCCATAGGACACTACGAGCAGTACTTC.